Shown below are 18 T cell receptor beta chains from a single sample sequenced in a study of blood T cell repertoires in COVID-19. TCRdb keeps only in-frame clones here, not all; method: immunoSEQ multiplex PCR. Of over 200,000 clones detected, roughly 90% appear once; the ten largest clones hold roughly 15%. The sample comprised PBMCs or T cells enriched from blood (not recorded which). Receptors originate from a young man who had been exposed to COVID-19.

The rearrangement joins TRBV19 to TRBJ2-2, with TRBD2 matching over 8 bases. With 9 bases clipped from V and 5 bases from J, the junction kept 8 bases outside the gene matches. Per the germline V gene, CDR1 is LNHDA and CDR2 is SQIVND (reference sequence). This CDR3 contains 14 residues. Written as DNA, the CDR3 is TGTGCCAGCGCACAGGGCGGGGGGACCGGGGAGCTGTTTTTT. Its protein is CASAQGGGTGELFF.

V is TRBV5-8 and J is TRBJ1-5; maybe TRBD1 (5 bases). The V gene lost 2 bases and the J gene lost 5 bases, with 8 bases spanning the gap. The CDR3 sequence is 13 residues long. Looked up from germline, CDR1 is SGHTS and CDR2 is YDEGEE. This chain's CDR3 is CASSFGRDQPQHF. The CDR3 DNA is TGTGCCAGCAGCTTTGGCAGGGATCAGCCCCAGCATTTT. Based on the CDR3 plus reference TRBV5-8 and TRBJ1-5, the full variable domain is EAGVTQSPTHLIKTRGQQATLRCSPISGHTSVYWYQQALGLGLQFLLWYDEGEERNRGNFPPRFSGRQFPNYSSELNVNALELEDSALYLCASSFGRDQPQHFGDGTRLSIL.

CDR3 bases: TGCGCCATGTTGGGTAGGGGGTTCGAGCAGTACTTC. It yields the protein CAMLGRGFEQYF. The rearrangement joins TRBV4-1 to TRBJ2-7; a weak D match, TRBD1 (6 bases). The CDR3 is 12 residues long. V lost 10 bases, J lost 6 bases, and 16 bases lay in between. Germline CDR1 is MGHRA and CDR2 is YSYEKL.

The chain recombines TRBV7-2 with TRBJ2-1, with TRBD2 matching over 12 bases. The CDR3 runs 14 residues. CDR1 is SGHTA, CDR2 FQGNSA, per germline. Germline trimming cut 7 bases from V and 7 bases from J; bases unmatched to any gene: 5. CDR3: CASNLAGGRNEQFF. The CDR3 bases are TGTGCCAGCAACCTAGCGGGGGGGCGGAATGAGCAGTTCTTC.

The rearrangement uses TRBV4-1 and TRBJ1-1; D perhaps matches TRBD1 (5 bases). The CDR3 is 16 amino acids. The V and J ends lost 0 bases and 0 bases respectively, with 11 bases between them. CDR1 is MGHRA, CDR2 YSYEKL, per germline. CDR3 bases: TGCGCCAGCAGCCAAGATCAGGGTCGCGTGAACACTGAAGCTTTCTTT. The encoded protein is CASSQDQGRVNTEAFF.

The chain employs TRBV5-1 and TRBJ2-7, with TRBD1 matching over 8 bases. The V gene's germline CDR1 is SGHRS and CDR2 YFSETQ. CDR3 length: 12 amino acids. With 2 bases clipped from V and 12 bases from J, the junction kept 7 bases outside the gene matches. The CDR3 nucleotides read TGCGCCAGCAGCTTAGGACAGGGTAGTCTGTACTTC. Its protein is CASSLGQGSLYF.

This chain links TRBV5-6 with TRBJ1-1; D is ambiguous. Trimming shortened V by 4 bases and J by 0 bases, and 7 bases separated the two germline ends. The V gene's germline CDR1 is SGHDT and CDR2 YYEEEE. The CDR3 length is 13 residues. CDR3 DNA sequence: TGTGCCAGCAGCCGAACAGTGAACACTGAAGCTTTCTTT. Translating it yields CASSRTVNTEAFF.

V gene TRBV27 combines with J gene TRBJ1-1; tentative D call: TRBD1 (6 bases). V lost 5 bases to trimming and J lost 3 bases, with 13 bases between them. Germline V gene sequence: CDR1 MNHEY, CDR2 SMNVEV (reference sequence). This CDR3 has 14 residues. This CDR3 is CASSRLDSYTEAFF. The CDR3 nucleotides read TGTGCCAGCAGTAGACTGGACAGTTACACTGAAGCTTTCTTT.

The chain combines TRBV5-1 with TRBJ1-6; TRBD1 might be the D (6 bases). CDR1 is SGHRS and CDR2 is YFSETQ in the germline V gene. CDR3 length equals 15 residues. Trimming took 0 bases from V and 10 from J, leaving 14 bases between them. CDR3 coding DNA: TGCGCCAGCAGCTTGGCCCAAGGGCAGGGGTCACCCCTCCACTTT. Translation: CASSLAQGQGSPLHF.

The chain uses TRBV7-9 and TRBJ2-7; D call uncertain. V was pared by 5 bases and J by 6 bases, with 11 bases between. CDR1 and CDR2 (germline): SEHNR, FQNEAQ (reference sequence). This CDR3 comprises 12 residues. Written as DNA, the CDR3 is TGTGCCAGCAGCGCCGCCCTCGGCGAGCAGTACTTC. This gives the protein CASSAALGEQYF.

V is TRBV7-2 and J is TRBJ1-1, with TRBD1 matching over 7 bases. V dropped 3 bases and J dropped 6; count of bases not matched to a gene: 7. The CDR3 loop spans 14 amino acids. Germline V gene data show CDR1 as SGHTA and CDR2 as FQGNSA. CDR3 in amino acids: CASSFRQGEPEAFF. CDR3 DNA sequence: TGTGCCAGCAGCTTTAGACAGGGTGAACCTGAAGCTTTCTTT.

This chain links TRBV19 with TRBJ2-5, with no clear D. Germline lookup yields CDR1 LNHDA and CDR2 SQIVND (reference sequence). The V end lost 5 bases, the J end lost 5 bases, and 9 bases lay between the germline ends. The CDR3 has 12 residues. The CDR3 protein is CASSVPEETQYF. CDR3 in DNA: TGTGCCAGTAGTGTTCCTGAGGAGACCCAGTACTTC.

The V and J genes are TRBV19 and TRBJ1-2, with D perhaps TRBD1 (5 bases). Germline CDR1 and CDR2: LNHDA and SQIVND (reference sequence). The CDR3 has 13 residues. Trimming removed 1 base at V and 7 bases at J, with 10 bases between. The CDR3 loop is CASSIGEGPGYTF. The CDR3, as DNA: TGTGCCAGTAGTATAGGGGAGGGACCTGGCTACACCTTC.

The chain has TRBV19 and TRBJ1-1, with TRBD1 as a possible D gene (6 bases). The V end was cut by 3 bases, the J end by 11 bases, with 19 bases between. Germline CDR1 is LNHDA and CDR2 is SQIVND (reference sequence). There are 14 residues in the CDR3. Here the CDR3 reads CASSMLDRRSQAFF. The CDR3 region has the DNA TGTGCCAGTAGTATGTTAGACAGGAGGTCCCAGGCTTTCTTT. Full variable domain (remainder filled in from reference TRBV19 and TRBJ1-1): DGGITQSPKYLFRKEGQNVTLSCEQNLNHDAMYWYRQDPGQGLRLIYYSQIVNDFQKGDIAEGYSVSREKKESFPLTVTSAQKNPTAFYLCASSMLDRRSQAFFGQGTRLTVV.

The chain uses TRBV6-1 and TRBJ1-1, with D possibly TRBD1 on 5 matching bases. Germline CDR1 and CDR2: MNHNS and SASEGT. This CDR3 has 13 residues. V was pared by 2 bases and J by 4 bases, with 8 bases between. CDR3 region: CASSEWGVTEAFF. For the CDR3, the DNA is TGTGCCAGCAGTGAATGGGGGGTCACTGAAGCTTTCTTT.

CDR3 nucleotides: TGTGCCAGCAGCTTATCAACGGGGTTCGGGGCTAACTATGGCTACACCTTC. Residues: CASSLSTGFGANYGYTF. The chain joins TRBV7-9 to TRBJ1-2; no reliable D call. Germline V CDR1 and CDR2: SEHNR, FQNEAQ (reference sequence). The ends were cut back, 2 bases at V and 0 bases at J, with 16 bases in the middle. There are 17 residues in the CDR3. Filled out from reference TRBV7-9 and TRBJ1-2, the complete variable domain reads DTGVSQNPRHKITKRGQNVTFRCDPISEHNRLYWYRQTLGQGPEFLTYFQNEAQLEKSRLLSDRFSAERPKGSFSTLEIQRTEQGDSAMYLCASSLSTGFGANYGYTFGSGTRLTVV.

The chain links TRBV18 to TRBJ2-3; 9 bases line up with TRBD2. The CDR3 consists of 15 residues. From germline, CDR1 is KGHSH and CDR2 LQKENI. V shed 5 bases, J shed 5 bases, and the junction held 8 bases outside the gene matches. The CDR3 DNA reads TGTGCCAGCTCAAGGTTAGCGGGGGCTGAAGATACGCAGTATTTT. It is translated as CASSRLAGAEDTQYF.

The V and J genes are TRBV14 and TRBJ1-3; D is undetermined. Germline V gene data show CDR1 as SGHDN and CDR2 as FVKESK. Trimming took 2 bases from V and 0 from J, leaving 8 bases between them. CDR3 length: 15 residues. The CDR3 loop reads CASSQRHNSGNTIYF. CDR3 nucleotide sequence: TGTGCCAGCAGCCAAAGACACAACTCTGGAAACACCATATATTTT.